What follows are 4 T cell receptor beta chains derived from one specimen sequenced in a study of blood T cell repertoires in COVID-19. Some clones are missing from TCRdb's copy, which holds only in-frame ones; the method was immunoSEQ multiplex PCR. The sample lists about 52,000 clones; around 81% were seen once. Sequencing was performed on peripheral blood. The receptors were gathered from a man in his 70s with active COVID-19.

This chain links TRBV11-2 with TRBJ1-2, with 7 bases lining up with TRBD1. This CDR3 has 16 amino acids. Germline CDR1 is SGHAT and CDR2 is FQNNGV. J was trimmed by 7 bases and V by 2 bases; bases with no gene match: 13. The CDR3 reads CASSLSPRTGSVGYTF. CDR3 nucleotide sequence: TGTGCCAGCAGCTTAAGCCCACGGACAGGTTCGGTTGGCTACACCTTC.

The chain has TRBV19 and TRBJ2-2, with D possibly TRBD2 on 6 matching bases. Germline CDR1 LNHDA, CDR2 SQIVND (reference sequence). With 3 bases removed from V and 1 base from J, the gap between germline ends came to 12 bases. The CDR3 consists of 16 residues. This CDR3 reads CASSIGAGLNTGELFF. For the CDR3, the DNA is TGTGCCAGTAGTATTGGTGCGGGGCTGAACACCGGGGAGCTGTTTTTT. Using reference TRBV19 and TRBJ2-2 for the parts outside the CDR3, the full variable domain is DGGITQSPKYLFRKEGQNVTLSCEQNLNHDAMYWYRQDPGQGLRLIYYSQIVNDFQKGDIAEGYSVSREKKESFPLTVTSAQKNPTAFYLCASSIGAGLNTGELFFGEGSRLTVL.

The genes are TRBV5-1 and TRBJ2-5, with TRBD1 matching over 10 bases. CDR3 length equals 15 residues. Germline-derived CDR1 and CDR2 are SGHRS and YFSETQ. Germline trimming cut 4 bases from V and 5 bases from J; bases unmatched to any gene: 8. CDR3 region: CASSDGTGVSETQYF. CDR3 DNA: TGCGCCAGCAGCGACGGGACAGGGGTCTCGGAGACCCAGTACTTC.

This clone was seen only once. The chain couples TRBV6-6 to TRBJ1-6; 9 bases are a match to TRBD1. The CDR3 covers 14 residues. J lost 7 bases, V lost 7 bases, and 5 bases had no gene match. Germline CDR1 and CDR2: MNHNY and SVGAGI (reference sequence). CDR3 residues: CASTNRGLNSPLHF. The CDR3 coding sequence is TGTGCCAGCACCAACAGGGGGCTCAATTCACCCCTCCACTTT.